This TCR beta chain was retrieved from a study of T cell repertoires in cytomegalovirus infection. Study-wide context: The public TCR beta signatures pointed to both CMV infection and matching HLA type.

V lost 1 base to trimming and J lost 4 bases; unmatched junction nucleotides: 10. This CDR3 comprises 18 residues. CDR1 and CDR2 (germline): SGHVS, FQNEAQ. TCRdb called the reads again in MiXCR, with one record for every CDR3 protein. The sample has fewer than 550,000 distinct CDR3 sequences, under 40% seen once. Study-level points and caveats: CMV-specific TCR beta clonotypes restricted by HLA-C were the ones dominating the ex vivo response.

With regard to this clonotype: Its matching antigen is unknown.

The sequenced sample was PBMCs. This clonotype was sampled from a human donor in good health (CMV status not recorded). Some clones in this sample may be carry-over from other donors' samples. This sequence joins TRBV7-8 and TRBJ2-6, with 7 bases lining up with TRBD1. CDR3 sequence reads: CASSLGLVDRTGANVLTF. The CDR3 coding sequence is TGTGCCAGCAGCTTAGGGTTGGTGGACAGGACCGGGGCCAACGTCCTGACTTTC.